Shown below are 6 T cell receptor beta chains from a single sample sequenced in a study of CD8+ T cells in alopecia areata. Following RNA extraction, reverse transcription yielded cDNA that acted as the sequencing template. Clones were read by immunoSEQ multiplex PCR, and TCRdb kept only the in-frame ones, dropping some. The sample lists approximately 89,000 clones, roughly 51% occurring once. Sequencing was done on a sample of NKG2D-high CD8+ T cells sorted from blood. These receptors came from a human donor with alopecia areata.

This clone was detected a few times. The chain uses TRBV19 and TRBJ2-1, with D perhaps matching TRBD1 (5 bases). This CDR3 has 12 residues. V was pared by 2 bases and J by 7 bases, with 6 bases between. Per the germline V gene, CDR1 is LNHDA and CDR2 is SQIVND (reference sequence). This chain's CDR3 is CASSIPGNEQFF. The CDR3 bases are TGTGCCAGTAGTATACCAGGGAATGAGCAGTTCTTC.

The CDR3 sequence: CSAEGESREQYF. CDR3 coding DNA: TGCAGCGCCGAGGGGGAGTCTCGCGAGCAGTACTTC. J is TRBJ2-7 and V is TRBV29-1, with D perhaps matching TRBD1 (6 bases). V shed 7 bases and J shed 6 bases, with 16 bases lying between them. The CDR3 is 12 amino acids. Germline CDR1 and CDR2: SQVTM and ANQGSEA.

The V and J genes are TRBV27 and TRBJ1-6; 7 nucleotides match TRBD1. The CDR3 has 15 residues. Germline-derived CDR1 and CDR2 are MNHEY and SMNVEV (reference sequence). The V segment lost 4 bases and the J segment 7 bases; nucleotides outside the gene matches: 7. This CDR3 is CASSYTTGYNSPLHF. The CDR3 DNA reads TGTGCCAGCAGTTATACGACAGGGTACAATTCACCCCTCCACTTT.

The rearrangement links TRBV30 to TRBJ2-7; no reliable D call. The CDR3 is 13 residues long. Deletions cut 3 bases from V and 0 bases from J, with 9 bases between. From germline, CDR1 is GTSNPN and CDR2 SVGIG (reference sequence). In DNA, the CDR3 is TGTGCCTGGAGCTACGGTAGCTCCTACGAGCAGTACTTC. Its translation is CAWSYGSSYEQYF.

The rearrangement joins TRBV9 to TRBJ2-3; D might be TRBD1 or TRBD2, each matching 6 bases. V was pared by 4 bases and J by 1 base, with 13 bases between. Looked up from germline, CDR1 is SGDLS and CDR2 is YYNGEE. The CDR3 has 15 amino acids. The CDR3 spells CASSPMGGGTDTQYF. Written as DNA, the CDR3 is TGTGCCAGCAGCCCAATGGGGGGCGGCACAGATACGCAGTATTTT.

This clone was recorded a few times. The rearrangement links TRBV27 to TRBJ2-7, with 10 bases aligning to TRBD1. V shed 5 bases and J 3 bases; nucleotides not matched to a gene: 7. CDR1 is MNHEY and CDR2 is SMNVEV in the germline V gene (reference sequence). The CDR3 covers 15 residues. The CDR3 region has the DNA TGTGCCAGCAGTCCCATAGGGACAGGGGACTACGAGCAGTACTTC. This codes for CASSPIGTGDYEQYF.